The 27 T cell receptor delta chains in this list originate from one sample, sequenced in a study of γδ T cells in repeated Plasmodium falciparum infection. Vgamma9/Vdelta2+ and Vdelta2-negative gammadelta T cells were flow-sorted from PBMC for bulk sequencing. TCRdb reprocessed the multiplex PCR reads using CATT. The sample records under 65,000 delta-chain clones, over 1.5% being singletons. The sample consisted of gamma-delta T cells from blood. All receptors come from a pool of human donors (malaria-infected and uninfected, not separated).

This clone was detected only once. The chain employs TRAV29/DV5 and TRDJ1; TRDD2 is a possible D gene (5 bases). TCRdb does not report a J gene; here it was assigned by matching the DNA to germline references. Germline CDR1 NSMFDY, CDR2 ISSIKDK. The V end lost 0 bases, the J end lost 0 bases, and 24 bases lay between the germline ends. The CDR3 has 19 amino acids. The CDR3 DNA reads as TGTGCAGCAAGCGCGTTGAATACAGTTTTCCTTCGAAACACCGATAAACTCATCTTT. It yields the protein CAASALNTVFLRNTDKLIF.

This clone was seen only a few times. This DNA's translation differs at residue 12 from TCRdb's protein, which comes from a much larger clone; a read error is likely, and the protein shown is translated from the DNA. The chain uses TRDV2 and TRDJ3, with TRDD3 identical over 9 bases. The J gene comes from matching the DNA to germline here; TCRdb lacks it. Germline V gives CDR1 GEAIGNYY, CDR2 EKD. V shed 5 bases, J shed 2 bases, and the junction held 15 bases outside the gene matches. The CDR3 covers 20 residues. The CDR3 loop is CACAEYWGTRGPWDTRQMFF. The CDR3 nucleotides read TGTGCCTGTGCCGAATACTGGGGGACTCGAGGCCCCTGGGACACCCGACAGATGTTTTTC.

The sample holds many counts of this clone. This probably arose from a read error, given a far larger clone one base away. Distinct nucleotide sequences in the sample also encode this CDR3. The J gene is TRDJ1, the V gene TRDV1; maybe TRDD3 (5 bases). From germline, CDR1 is TSWWSYY and CDR2 QGS. This CDR3 comprises 16 residues. CDR3: CALGELIPQKEGKLIF. The CDR3 nucleotides read TGTGCCCTTGGGGAACTTATCCCCCAAAAGGAGGGTAAACTCATCTTT.

This clone was counted between two and nine times. A far larger clone lies a single base away; this is likely a read error. The same CDR3 can be traced to other DNA sequences in this sample. This chain links TRDV2 with TRDJ1; TRDD3 aligns across 8 bases. The CDR3 consists of 19 residues. Germline V gene lookup returns CDR1 GEAIGNYY and CDR2 EKD. V gave up 4 bases and J gave up 0 bases; unmatched junction bases: 18. The CDR3 reads CACDYGGIRKLLHTDKLIF. In DNA, the CDR3 is TGTGCCTGTGATTATGGAGGGATACGCAAGCTTCTACACACCGATAAACTCATCTTT.

Notes on this clone: A far larger clone is one base from this, pointing to a likely read error. Distinct nucleotide sequences in the sample also encode this CDR3. No J gene was called, and the V gene is TRDV1; the table calls TRDD3, which could not be checked here. In germline, CDR1 is TSWWSYY, CDR2 QGS. The CDR3 loop spans 26 amino acids. The CDR3, as DNA: TGTGCTCTTGGGGATACGCCCTTACCTCAGAACGTCACACTCAAGTACTGGGGACGATACACCGATAAACTCATCTTC. It encodes CALGDTPLPQNVTLKYWGRYTDKLIF.

Concerning this clone itself: A far larger clone is off by one base, so a read error is likely. This specimen includes other DNA sequences encoding the same CDR3. This rearrangement joins TRDV1 to TRDJ1, with 8 bases lining up with TRDD3. The CDR3 length is 17 residues. J gave up 3 bases and V 4 bases, and 13 bases lay outside the gene matches. Germline assignment: CDR1 TSWWSYY and CDR2 QGS. The DNA for the CDR3 is TGTGCTCTTGGGGGACCGCCCCGGGATACGAGCTCCGATAAACTCATCTTT. Translating gives CALGGPPRDTSSDKLIF.

As regards this clone: This sequence is one base from a far larger clone and is likely a read error. The sample has other DNA sequences that encode this CDR3 too. The rearrangement links TRDV1 to TRDJ3, with D maybe TRDD3 (8 bases). CDR3 length: 25 amino acids. Trimming removed 3 bases from V and 1 base from J, with 34 bases in between. CDR1 is TSWWSYY and CDR2 is QGS in the germline V gene. Here the CDR3 DNA reads TGTGCTCTTGGGGATCCAATTTTCCTACAGGGGGATAACCGTGCGGATTCCTGGGACACCCGACAGATGTTTTTC. This codes for CALGDPIFLQGDNRADSWDTRQMFF.

As to this clone: This likely reflects a read error, since a far larger clone is one base away. Other DNA sequences within the sample encode an identical CDR3. The chain is built from TRDV1 and TRDJ1, with TRDD3 as a possible D gene (8 bases). The J gene is not listed in TCRdb, so it was assigned here from a DNA match to germline. CDR1 TSWWSYY and CDR2 QGS come from the germline V gene. Trimming removed 5 bases from V and 0 bases from J, with 31 bases in between. CDR3 length: 21 residues. In DNA, the CDR3 is TGTGCTCTTGGGCTCCTTCCTGACGTGCTGGGGGACCAACCTAACACCGATAAACTCATCTTT. It specifies CALGLLPDVLGDQPNTDKLIF.

This clone was observed many times. The sample contains more than one DNA sequence encoding this CDR3. This chain links TRDV1 with TRDJ1; 13 nucleotides line up with TRDD3. In germline, CDR1 is TSWWSYY, CDR2 QGS. With 2 bases clipped from V and 3 bases from J, the junction kept 24 bases outside the gene matches. The CDR3 length is 23 residues. The CDR3 sequence: CALGEKEPYYGELGDTQADKLIF. CDR3 DNA: TGTGCTCTTGGGGAAAAGGAACCCTACTACGGGGAACTGGGGGATACGCAAGCCGATAAACTCATCTTT.

For this clone: A far larger clone is a single base away, which makes a read error likely. Other DNA sequences in the same sample also yield this CDR3. V and J are TRDV3 and TRDJ1; TRDD3 matches at 8 bases. No J gene is reported in TCRdb; it was inferred here by comparing the DNA with germline. The ends lost 4 bases at V and 0 bases at J; junction bases unmatched: 25. The CDR3 runs 20 residues. The V gene's germline CDR1 is TVYSNPD and CDR2 GDNSRS (reference sequence). The CDR3 loop is CASFGPDSTGGRFYTDKLIF. The CDR3 DNA sequence: TGTGCCTCCTTTGGTCCCGACAGTACTGGGGGGAGATTCTACACCGATAAACTCATCTTT.

This clone was counted at least ten times. With a far larger clone one base away, a read error is the likely cause. Other DNA sequences in the same sample also yield this CDR3. This chain uses TRDV1 with TRDJ1; D is unresolved. The CDR3 is made up of 18 amino acids. Deletions cut 5 bases from V and 1 base from J, with 23 bases between. Germline CDR1 and CDR2: TSWWSYY and QGS. CDR3 coding DNA: TGTGCTCTTGGGTTCACCTCCGTGCATACTTATATCACCGATAAACTCATCTTT. As protein: CALGFTSVHTYITDKLIF.

This clone has a count of ten or more. A far bigger clonotype differs at one base, so this is likely a read error. The same CDR3 also results from other DNA sequences found in this sample. The chain is built from TRDV1 and TRDJ1, with 7 bases lining up with TRDD3. The CDR3 runs 18 residues. Trimming at V came to 3 bases and at J to 3 bases, leaving 16 bases not matched to a gene. Germline-derived CDR1 and CDR2 are TSWWSYY and QGS. The chain's CDR3 is CALGELTGSGYGADKLIF. In DNA form, the CDR3 reads TGTGCTCTTGGGGAGCTAACGGGTTCAGGATACGGAGCCGATAAACTCATCTTT.

In this sample, this clone turned up a few times. A far bigger clonotype differs at one base, so this is likely a read error. Different DNA sequences within this sample yield the same CDR3. No J gene was assigned, while the V gene was called as TRDV1; the table's D call, TRDD3, was not checked against the DNA. The CDR3 contains 23 residues. Germline CDR1 TSWWSYY, CDR2 QGS. The CDR3 region is CALGESFLPYWGILWAYTDKLIF. The DNA for the CDR3 is TGTGCTCTTGGGGAGAGCTTCCTACCGTACTGGGGGATACTTTGGGCTTACACCGATAAGCTCATCTTT.

This clone was counted many times. A read error likely explains why the TCRdb protein, taken from a much larger clone, differs from this DNA's translation at residue 8; the protein shown is translated from the DNA. The V call is TRDV1, the J call TRDJ1, with D perhaps TRDD3 (6 bases). Germline matching of the DNA provided the J gene here, since TCRdb leaves it blank. This CDR3 is 16 amino acids long. Trimming left V 7 bases short and J 0 bases short, with 18 bases between. CDR1 and CDR2 from the germline V gene are TSWWSYY and QGS. CDR3 DNA: TGTGCTCTTGCGAGAGGGGGACACGTCGACACCGATAAACTCATCTTT. Protein: CALARGGHVDTDKLIF.

This clone was observed a few times. TCRdb has a much larger clone's protein, which differs at residue 26 from the translation of this DNA, likely because of a read error; what is shown is the protein translated from the DNA. The V and J genes are TRDV3 and TRDJ3, with TRDD3 identical over 13 bases. This CDR3 has 28 residues. Germline V CDR1 and CDR2: TVYSNPD, GDNSRS (reference sequence). This CDR3 reads CASPMSPVVPSREYWGIRGWWDTRQVFF. DNA of the CDR3: TGTGCCTCTCCGATGTCCCCGGTGGTCCCGTCCCGCGAGTACTGGGGGATACGCGGCTGGTGGGACACCCGACAGGTGTTTTTC.

On this clone: A single base is all that separates this from a far larger clone, so a read error is likely. Other DNA sequences in the same sample also yield this CDR3. The CDR3 protein is CALGEPLREGDSAGKLIF. CDR3 coding DNA: TGTGCTCTTGGGGAACCTCTTCGAGAGGGGGATAGCGCCGGGAAACTCATCTTT. The gene calls are TRDV1 and TRDJ1; TRDD3 aligns across 8 bases. The J gene comes from matching the DNA to germline here; TCRdb lacks it. CDR3 size: 18 residues. Looked up from germline, CDR1 is TSWWSYY and CDR2 is QGS. Trimming took 1 base from V and 8 from J; bases not matched to a gene: 18.

This clone was seen repeatedly, ten times or more. For this DNA, TCRdb reports the protein of a much larger clone, which diverges at residue 5, most likely from a read error; the protein presented here is translated directly from the DNA. The gene calls are TRDV1 and TRDJ1; 7 nucleotides match TRDD3. J lost 0 bases, V lost 3 bases, and 34 bases had no gene match. Germline-derived CDR1 and CDR2 are TSWWSYY and QGS. This CDR3 spans 25 amino acids. For the CDR3, the DNA is TGTGCTCTTGGGGAGGGCCTTCATAAATTTGGGGGACCCCCCGTACCATTCTTGTACACCGATAAACTCATCTTT. It yields the protein CALGEGLHKFGGPPVPFLYTDKLIF.

The table lists this clone with a few counts. The translation of this DNA and the TCRdb protein of a much larger clone differ at residue 12, probably owing to a read error; the protein shown here is translated from the DNA. The chain combines TRDV1 with TRDJ1, with TRDD2 matching 7 bases. Germline CDR1 and CDR2: TSWWSYY and QGS. Trimming removed 4 bases from V and 2 bases from J; junction bases left unmatched: 25. CDR3 length: 21 residues. CDR3 coding DNA: TGTGCTCTTGGGGCCCATTCCTACGTTGGTGGGAGATACTCAGAAACCGATAAACTCATCTTT. It translates to CALGAHSYVGGRYSETDKLIF.

With regard to this clone: The TCRdb record carries a much larger clone's protein, which differs from this DNA's translation at residue 14; a read error is the likely cause, and the protein listed here is the DNA translation. The genes are TRDV2 and TRDJ1; either TRDD2 or TRDD3 may fit D (6 bases each). CDR1 GEAIGNYY and CDR2 EKD come from the germline V gene. The CDR3 sequence is 19 residues long. V was cut by 1 base and J by 3 bases, with 26 bases left in between. The CDR3 sequence: CACDTGSYTGLLYPDKLIF. CDR3 sequence (DNA): TGTGCCTGTGACACGGGATCCTACACTGGGCTACTTTACCCCGATAAACTCATCTTT.

Only a few counts were recorded for this clone. The protein TCRdb gives is from a much larger clone and does not agree with this DNA's translation at residue 8, likely a read error; the protein shown here comes from the DNA. The chain employs TRDV1 and TRDJ1; perhaps TRDD3 as D (6 bases). No J gene is reported in TCRdb; it was inferred here by comparing the DNA with germline. The CDR3 contains 20 residues. The V and J ends lost 4 bases and 4 bases respectively, with 31 bases between them. Germline lookup yields CDR1 TSWWSYY and CDR2 QGS. The chain's CDR3 is CALGGHYRGTRREVGDKLIF. Written as DNA, the CDR3 is TGTGCTCTTGGGGGGCACTACCGGGGGACGAGGAGGGAAGTTGGCGATAAACTCATCTTT.

This clone was found a few times. A read error likely explains this, since a far larger clone differs by one base. The identical CDR3 is also encoded by other nucleotide sequences in the sample. J is TRDJ1 and V is TRDV1; 11 positions match TRDD3. J gave up 2 bases and V 6 bases, and 17 bases lay outside the gene matches. CDR1 is TSWWSYY, CDR2 QGS, per germline. The CDR3 covers 19 residues. The CDR3 here is CALGPSHRGYWGITDKLIF. As DNA, the CDR3 is TGTGCTCTTGGCCCTTCTCACCGGGGATACTGGGGGATAACCGATAAACTCATCTTT.

Only a few counts were recorded for this clone. TCRdb's protein, taken from a much larger clone, differs from this DNA's translation at residue 10, likely owing to a read error; the protein displayed comes from the DNA. This chain links TRDV3 with TRDJ1, with 8 bases aligning to TRDD3. Germline CDR1 and CDR2: TVYSNPD and GDNSRS (reference sequence). V shed 0 bases and J 0 bases; nucleotides not matched to a gene: 30. The CDR3 loop spans 23 amino acids. The CDR3 region is CAFRGVRSGPQGGGLLYTDKLIF. The CDR3 region has the DNA TGTGCCTTTAGAGGGGTTAGGTCGGGCCCACAGGGTGGGGGATTACTGTACACCGATAAACTCATCTTT.

Points on this clone: This likely stems from a read error, as it lies one base from a far larger clone. This specimen includes other DNA sequences encoding the same CDR3. For the V gene the call is TRDV2; the J gene has no call; TRDD3 is taken as the D call from the table, unchecked against the DNA. CDR1 and CDR2 (germline): GEAIGNYY, EKD. The CDR3 is 29 residues long. CDR3 sequence (DNA): TGTGCCTGTGACCCTGCCTTCCGGCCCAATGGAGTAGAGCCCTTACTGGGGGCCGACGCTGACCTATACACCGATAAACTTATCTTT. Translating gives CACDPAFRPNGVEPLLGADADLYTDKLIF.

This clone came up many times. This rearrangement joins TRDV1 to TRDJ1; D perhaps matches TRDD3 (5 bases). The V end was cut by 1 base, the J end by 6 bases, with 33 bases between. This CDR3 contains 21 residues. Germline loops: CDR1 TSWWSYY, CDR2 QGS. CDR3 residues: CALGEPSRPDLWRISIYKLIF. CDR3 bases: TGTGCTCTTGGGGAACCAAGTAGGCCTGACCTCTGGAGGATAAGTATCTATAAACTCATCTTT.

This clone was recorded many times. The protein given by TCRdb reflects a much larger clone and differs at residue 8 from this DNA's translation, likely from a read error; the protein shown is the DNA's translation. This rearrangement joins TRDV2 to TRDJ1; TRDD3 is a possible D gene (5 bases). Per germline, CDR1 GEAIGNYY and CDR2 EKD. This CDR3 comprises 17 residues. V was cut by 0 bases and J by 0 bases, with 16 bases left in between. The CDR3 spells CACDTGPGGLYTDKLIF. CDR3 nucleotides: TGTGCCTGTGACACCGGGCCCGGGGGGCTTTACACCGATAAACTCATCTTT.

This clone has only a few counts. TCRdb's entry gives the protein of a much larger clone, which mismatches this DNA's translation at residue 3, likely from a read error; the protein reported here is translated from the DNA. The chain carries TRDV1 and TRDJ1, with 12 bases aligning to TRDD3. The J gene is not listed in TCRdb, so it was assigned here from a DNA match to germline. The J segment lost 0 bases and the V segment lost 10 bases, leaving 24 bases of the junction unmatched. This CDR3 region has 21 residues. The V gene's germline CDR1 is TSWWSYY and CDR2 QGS. This CDR3 is CAPLDLQSTGGYPTYTDKLIF. The DNA for the CDR3 is TGTGCTCCCCTAGACCTGCAGAGTACTGGGGGATACCCGACGTACACCGATAAACTCATCTTT.

This clone was counted many times. Translating the DNA gives a protein that differs from the TCRdb entry at residue 13; the protein shown here is that DNA translation. The gene calls are TRDV1 and TRDJ1; 13 nucleotides align to TRDD3. CDR3 size: 22 residues. V was clipped by 3 bases and J by 9 bases; unmatched bases: 28. Germline CDR1 is TSWWSYY and CDR2 is QGS. The CDR3 DNA sequence: TGTGCTCTTGGGGACCCACCCACACTTCCTACTTTTCGTTACTGGGGGATACGCGAACTCATCTTT. Its protein is CALGDPPTLPTFRYWGIRELIF.